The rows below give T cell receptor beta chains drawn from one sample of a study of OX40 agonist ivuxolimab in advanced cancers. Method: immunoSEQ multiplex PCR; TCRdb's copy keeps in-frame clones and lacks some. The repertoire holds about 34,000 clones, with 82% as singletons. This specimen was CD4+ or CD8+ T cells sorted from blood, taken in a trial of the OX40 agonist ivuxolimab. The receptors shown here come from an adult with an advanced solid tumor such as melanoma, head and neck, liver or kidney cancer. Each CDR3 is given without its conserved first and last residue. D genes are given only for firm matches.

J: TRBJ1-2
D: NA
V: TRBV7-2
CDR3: ASSLSAGVRYGYT

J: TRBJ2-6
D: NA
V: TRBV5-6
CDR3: ASSFRGSGANVLT

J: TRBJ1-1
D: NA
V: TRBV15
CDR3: ATSRDRSDDGAF

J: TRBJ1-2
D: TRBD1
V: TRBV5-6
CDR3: ASSAGTGYNNYGYT

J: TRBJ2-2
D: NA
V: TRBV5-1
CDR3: ASSLGRGAAAGELF

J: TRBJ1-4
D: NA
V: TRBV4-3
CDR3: ASSQERADLGVGNEKLF

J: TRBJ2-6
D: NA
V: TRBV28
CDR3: ASSFGYLRASGANVLT

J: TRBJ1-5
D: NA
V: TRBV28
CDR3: ASSREQGSNQPQH

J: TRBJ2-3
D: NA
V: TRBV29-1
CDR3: SVETPGPTDLDTQY

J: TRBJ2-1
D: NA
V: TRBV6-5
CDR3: ASSPDGGDNEQF

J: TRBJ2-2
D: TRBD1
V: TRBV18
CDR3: ASSPRQGSNTGELF

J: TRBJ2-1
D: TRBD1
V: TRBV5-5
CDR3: ASSYDRGSNEQF

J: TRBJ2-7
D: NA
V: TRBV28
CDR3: ASTPGALTYEQY

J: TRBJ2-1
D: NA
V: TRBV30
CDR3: AWSVWVGRNEQF

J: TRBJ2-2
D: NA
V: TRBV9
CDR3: ASSVATGELF

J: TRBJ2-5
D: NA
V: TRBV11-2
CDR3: ASRWDTVQETQY

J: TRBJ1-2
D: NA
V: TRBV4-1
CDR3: ASSQEEAVYGYT

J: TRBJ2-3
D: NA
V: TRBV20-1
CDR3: SPGGDTQY

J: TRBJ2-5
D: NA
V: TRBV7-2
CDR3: ASSLDSVKETQY

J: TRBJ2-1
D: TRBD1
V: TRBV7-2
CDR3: ASSQGQNNEQF

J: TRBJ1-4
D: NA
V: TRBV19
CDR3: ASSAGIAPEKLF

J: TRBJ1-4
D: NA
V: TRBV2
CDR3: ASNEGRAEKLF

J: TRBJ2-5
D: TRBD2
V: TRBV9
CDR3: ASSLRASGGSETQY

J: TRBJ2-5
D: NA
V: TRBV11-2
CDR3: ASSSENWQETQY

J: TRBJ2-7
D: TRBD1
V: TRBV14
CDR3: ASSQGTGSSYEQY

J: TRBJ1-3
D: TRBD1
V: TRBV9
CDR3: ASSLTRGQGDTIY

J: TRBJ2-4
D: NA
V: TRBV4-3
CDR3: ASSQDLIGQGLTRAKNIQY

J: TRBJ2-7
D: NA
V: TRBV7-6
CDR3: ASSSFQGQYSEQY

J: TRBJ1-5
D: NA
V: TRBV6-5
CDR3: ASSYSKPGRGQPQH

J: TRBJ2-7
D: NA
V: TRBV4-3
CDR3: ASGGRQNYEQY

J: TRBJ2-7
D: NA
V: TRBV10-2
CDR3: ASTSFKDEQY

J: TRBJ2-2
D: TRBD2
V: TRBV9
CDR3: ASSLQGLVGTGELF

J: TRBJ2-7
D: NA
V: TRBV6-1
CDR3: ASLRTNYEQY

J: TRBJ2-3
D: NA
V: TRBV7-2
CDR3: ASSLAPPREFRDTQY

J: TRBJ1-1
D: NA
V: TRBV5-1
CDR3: ATRRGDTEAF

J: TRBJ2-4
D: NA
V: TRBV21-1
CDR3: ASSKRGGFVKNIQY

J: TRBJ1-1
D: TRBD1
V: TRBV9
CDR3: ASSAQGGMNTEAF

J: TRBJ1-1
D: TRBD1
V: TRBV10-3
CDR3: AISESGQGSTEAF

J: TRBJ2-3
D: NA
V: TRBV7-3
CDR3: ASSPLGQSTDTQY

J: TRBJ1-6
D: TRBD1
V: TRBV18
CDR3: ASSTHQGADSPLH

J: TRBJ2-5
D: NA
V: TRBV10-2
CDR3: ASSEIRETQY

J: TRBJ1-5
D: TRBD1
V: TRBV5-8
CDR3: ASIPETGGWNQPQH

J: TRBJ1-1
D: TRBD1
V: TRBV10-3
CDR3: AIRTGSLSNTEAF

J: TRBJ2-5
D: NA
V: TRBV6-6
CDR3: ASSAPSEETQY

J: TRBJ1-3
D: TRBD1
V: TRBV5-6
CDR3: ASSLISGQGRNTIY

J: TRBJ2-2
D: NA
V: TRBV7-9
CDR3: ASSWPERKAGELF

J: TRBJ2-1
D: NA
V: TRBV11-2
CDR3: ASSHQAAGRRNEQF

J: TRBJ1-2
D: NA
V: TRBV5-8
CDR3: ASSFYGYT

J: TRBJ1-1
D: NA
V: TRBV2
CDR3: ASSKLRTAPEAF

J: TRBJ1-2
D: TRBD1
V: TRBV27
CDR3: ASSPPGQGLGYT

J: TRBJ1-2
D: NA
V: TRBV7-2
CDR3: ASSLGVLANYGYT

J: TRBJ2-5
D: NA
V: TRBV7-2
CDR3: ASSLPPPGTQY